Below are 5 T cell receptor beta chains sequenced from a single sample in a study of T cell responses to AZD1222 COVID-19 vaccine. This table comes from immunoSEQ multiplex PCR, and its TCRdb copy is limited to in-frame clones, with some not included. Seen here are 100,000 to 120,000 clones, roughly nine tenths observed once, and the top ten hold around 3%. Sequencing used peripheral blood, obtained on day 0 of AZD1222 vaccination. The receptors shown here come from an adult in good health.

The genes are TRBV6-6 and TRBJ1-2; tentatively, D is TRBD1 (6 bases). Germline CDR1 MNHNY, CDR2 SVGAGI (reference sequence). CDR3 length: 15 residues. Trimming shortened V by 6 bases and J by 0 bases, and 14 bases separated the two germline ends. The CDR3 bases are TGTGCCAGCAGCCTACTACAGGGCGCTAACTATGGCTACACCTTC. Translating gives CASSLLQGANYGYTF.

The DNA of the CDR3 is TGTGCCAGCAGCATAGACAGGCGCAACACCATATATTTT. It translates to CASSIDRRNTIYF. The chain has TRBV7-6 and TRBJ1-3; tentative D call: TRBD1 (6 bases). Trimming took off 5 bases at V and 7 bases at J, with 12 bases between the two ends. Germline loops: CDR1 SGHVS, CDR2 FNYEAQ. The CDR3 extends over 13 amino acids.

This chain connects TRBV4-3 to TRBJ1-2, with D uncertain. CDR3 length equals 15 residues. V was cut by 0 bases and J by 8 bases, with 16 bases left in between. Germline CDR1 is LGHNA and CDR2 is YSLEER. The CDR3 sequence is CASSQEYSAPGGYTF. CDR3 nucleotides: TGCGCCAGCAGCCAAGAATACAGCGCTCCGGGGGGCTACACCTTC.

The gene calls are TRBV19 and TRBJ1-1; 12 nucleotides align to TRBD1. V was clipped by 5 bases and J by 1 base; unmatched bases: 8. Germline-derived CDR1 and CDR2 are LNHDA and SQIVND (reference sequence). The CDR3 is 17 residues long. In DNA, the CDR3 is TGTGCCAGTAGTTCTCCGGGACAGGGGGCGCGGAACACTGAAGCTTTCTTT. Translation: CASSSPGQGARNTEAFF. The full variable domain, rest sourced from reference TRBV19 and TRBJ1-1, is DGGITQSPKYLFRKEGQNVTLSCEQNLNHDAMYWYRQDPGQGLRLIYYSQIVNDFQKGDIAEGYSVSREKKESFPLTVTSAQKNPTAFYLCASSSPGQGARNTEAFFGQGTRLTVV.

The genes are TRBV18 and TRBJ1-4, with 7 nucleotides matching TRBD1. The trim removed 2 bases at V and 15 bases at J, leaving 15 bases unmatched. Per the germline V gene, CDR1 is KGHSH and CDR2 is LQKENI. The CDR3 length is 15 residues. This chain's CDR3 is CASSPTGDIMKRMFF. In nucleotides, the CDR3 is TGTGCCAGCTCACCAACAGGGGATATAATGAAAAGGATGTTTTTT.